This section outlines one TCR beta chain sequence together with its context. Its antigen is currently unknown. This entry belongs to a study of cytomegalovirus exposure and HLA in healthy donors. The wider study: The approximately 720 first-cohort repertoires and the approximately 130 validation repertoires shared the same platform, a later analysis reported. The study, taken as a whole, reports: Most TCR sequences proved rare, with some public TCRs found in many donors. The study listed roughly 160 cytomegalovirus-associated TCR beta chains.

Germline V CDR1 and CDR2: LGHNT, FRNRAP. V gave up 5 bases and J gave up 0 bases; unmatched junction bases: 2. The CDR3 consists of 14 residues. Sequenced by immunoSEQ multiplex PCR; TCRdb stores in-frame clones only, minus some. The sample shows about 240,000 clones, around 88% of them seen only once. Material: PBMCs. The sequence was collected from a woman younger than 45 in good health and CMV-seropositive. J is TRBJ2-3 and V is TRBV12-5; TRBD1 matches 7 bases. CDR3 DNA: TGTGCTAGTGGTCCGGGACAGAGCACAGATACGCAGTATTTT. This encodes CASGPGQSTDTQYF.